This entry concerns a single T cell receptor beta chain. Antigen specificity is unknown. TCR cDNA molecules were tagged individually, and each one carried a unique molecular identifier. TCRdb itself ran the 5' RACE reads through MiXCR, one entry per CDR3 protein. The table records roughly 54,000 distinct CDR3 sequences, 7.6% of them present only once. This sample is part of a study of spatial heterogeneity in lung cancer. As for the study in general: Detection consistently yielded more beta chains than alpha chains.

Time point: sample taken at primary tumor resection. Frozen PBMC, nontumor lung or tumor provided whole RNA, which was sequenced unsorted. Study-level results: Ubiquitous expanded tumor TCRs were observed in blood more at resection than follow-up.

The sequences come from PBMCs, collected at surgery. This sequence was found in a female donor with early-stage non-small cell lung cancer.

The chain's CDR3 is CSVAGAGAANYGYTF. The CDR3 nucleotides read TGCAGCGTTGCAGGGGCTGGGGCCGCTAACTATGGCTACACCTTC. V is TRBV29-1 and J is TRBJ1-2; weak D call: TRBD1 (6 bases). V lost 4 bases, J lost 0 bases, and 15 bases lay in between. Looked up from germline, CDR1 is SQVTM and CDR2 is ANQGSEA. This CDR3 region has 15 residues.